The 8 T cell receptor beta chains listed next were all sequenced from one sample in a study of identical twins. MiXCR, applied by TCRdb to the 5' RACE reads, yields one record per CDR3 protein. Of a few hundred thousand distinct CDR3 sequences detected, around 18% appear once; the ten largest clones hold around 12%. Sequenced input: naive T cells sorted from blood. The receptors here all came from a man aged 50 to 60 in good health.

The chain uses TRBV20-1 and TRBJ2-3; 10 nucleotides agree with TRBD2. Losses at the gene ends were 6 bases for V and 8 bases for J; bases not matched to a gene: 11. This CDR3 contains 14 residues. Germline CDR1 and CDR2: DFQATT and SNEGSKA (reference sequence). This chain's CDR3 is CSAPVASGGVTQYF. CDR3 in DNA: TGCAGTGCCCCAGTGGCTAGCGGGGGTGTTACGCAGTATTTT.

This clonotype was seen a few times. J is TRBJ2-1 and V is TRBV29-1, with 9 bases fitting TRBD2. With 0 bases clipped from V and 6 bases from J, the junction kept 6 bases outside the gene matches. This CDR3 is 15 amino acids long. Germline CDR1 reads SQVTM; CDR2 reads ANQGSEA. This chain's CDR3 is CSVEEPGLAINEQFF. For the CDR3, the DNA is TGCAGCGTTGAAGAGCCGGGACTAGCCATCAATGAGCAGTTCTTC.

The chain uses TRBV5-1 and TRBJ2-3; TRBD2 agrees at 7 bases. The germline CDR1 and CDR2 sequences are SGHRS and YFSETQ. The CDR3 loop spans 16 amino acids. Trimming took 3 bases from V and 6 from J; bases not matched to a gene: 13. As DNA, the CDR3 is TGCGCCAGCAGCTCGGGGACTACCCTTAACATGGATACGCAGTATTTT. Translated: CASSSGTTLNMDTQYF.

Worth noting for this clonotype: A junction boundary mismatches the germline segment, possibly from a read error. The V and J genes are TRBV20-1 and TRBJ2-5; 10 bases fit TRBD2. The CDR3 extends over 17 amino acids. Per germline, CDR1 DFQATT and CDR2 SNEGSKA (reference sequence). CDR3 bases: TGCAGTGCTGGAGACTGGGCTAGCGGGAGTCTAGCAGAGACCCAGTACTTC. Amino acids: CSAGDWASGSLAETQYF.

The chain links TRBV6-1 to TRBJ1-2; D unresolved. Germline V gene sequence: CDR1 MNHNS, CDR2 SASEGT. Trimming cost V 6 bases and J 4 bases, with 12 bases left between them. The CDR3 runs 13 residues. The CDR3 is CASSPINGYGYTF. CDR3 in DNA: TGTGCCAGCAGCCCAATAAACGGCTATGGCTACACCTTC.

This clonotype was seen repeatedly, ten times or more. The chain couples TRBV4-3 to TRBJ2-5; the D gene could be TRBD1 or TRBD2 (5 bases each). Trimming took off 0 bases at V and 7 bases at J, with 12 bases between the two ends. The CDR3 contains 14 residues. Per the germline V gene, CDR1 is LGHNA and CDR2 is YSLEER. The CDR3, as DNA: TGCGCCAGCAGCCAAGATGAAGGGGCGGGGACCCAGTACTTC. Encoded protein: CASSQDEGAGTQYF.

This clonotype has a count of ten or more. The V gene is TRBV10-3, the J gene TRBJ1-1; D call uncertain. Germline CDR1 and CDR2: ENHRY and SYGVKD. Trimming left V 8 bases short and J 0 bases short, with 13 bases between. This CDR3 has 14 amino acids. The CDR3 loop reads CAISPLGMNTEAFF. The CDR3 bases are TGTGCCATCTCTCCCCTGGGGATGAACACTGAAGCTTTCTTT.

The chain has TRBV2 and TRBJ2-7; D is unresolved. The length of the CDR3 is 16 residues. The germline CDR1 and CDR2 sequences are SNHLY and FYNNEI. Trimming left V 1 base short and J 3 bases short, with 16 bases between. DNA for the CDR3: TGTGCCAGCAGTGAAGGGGGATTTATATCCCTCTACGAGCAGTACTTC. This sequence encodes CASSEGGFISLYEQYF.